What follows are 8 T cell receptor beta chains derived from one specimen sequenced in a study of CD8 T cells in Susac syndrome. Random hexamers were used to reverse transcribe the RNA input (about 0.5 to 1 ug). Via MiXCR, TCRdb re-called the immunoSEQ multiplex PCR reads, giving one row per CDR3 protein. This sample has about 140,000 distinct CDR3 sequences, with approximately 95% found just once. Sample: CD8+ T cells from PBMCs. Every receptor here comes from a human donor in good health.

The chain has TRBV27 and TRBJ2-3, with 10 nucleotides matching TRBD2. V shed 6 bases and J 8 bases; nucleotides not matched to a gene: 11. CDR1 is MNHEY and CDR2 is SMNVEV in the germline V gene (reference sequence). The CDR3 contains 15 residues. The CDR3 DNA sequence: TGTGCCAGCAGGTTAACCCCTAGCGGGAGTGTTACGCAGTATTTT. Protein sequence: CASRLTPSGSVTQYF.

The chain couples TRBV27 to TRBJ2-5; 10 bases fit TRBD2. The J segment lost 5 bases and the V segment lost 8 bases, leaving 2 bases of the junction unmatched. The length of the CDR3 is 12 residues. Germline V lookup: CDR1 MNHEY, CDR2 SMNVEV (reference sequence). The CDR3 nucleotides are TGTGCCAGCGGAGCGGGAGGGGAGACCCAGTACTTC. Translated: CASGAGGETQYF.

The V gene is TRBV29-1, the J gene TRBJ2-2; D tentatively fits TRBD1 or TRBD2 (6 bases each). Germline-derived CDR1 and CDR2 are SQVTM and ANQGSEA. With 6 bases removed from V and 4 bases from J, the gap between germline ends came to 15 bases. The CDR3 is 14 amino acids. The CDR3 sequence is CSVGGGLPTGELFF. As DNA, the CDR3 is TGCAGCGTCGGAGGGGGATTGCCCACCGGGGAGCTGTTTTTT.

CDR3 region: CSARTTNTDTQYF. The DNA of the CDR3 is TGCAGTGCTAGGACGACCAACACAGATACGCAGTATTTT. The chain carries TRBV20-1 and TRBJ2-3, with D unclear. CDR1 is DFQATT and CDR2 is SNEGSKA in the germline V gene (reference sequence). The germline V and J ends were trimmed by 3 bases and 2 bases, with 9 bases remaining between them. The CDR3 spans 13 residues.

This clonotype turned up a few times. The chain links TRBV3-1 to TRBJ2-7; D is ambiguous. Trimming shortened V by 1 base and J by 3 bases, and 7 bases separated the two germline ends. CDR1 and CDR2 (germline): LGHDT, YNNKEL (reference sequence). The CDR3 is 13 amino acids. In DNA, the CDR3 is TGTGCCAGCAGCCAAGCACTGATCTACGAGCAGTACTTC. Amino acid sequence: CASSQALIYEQYF.

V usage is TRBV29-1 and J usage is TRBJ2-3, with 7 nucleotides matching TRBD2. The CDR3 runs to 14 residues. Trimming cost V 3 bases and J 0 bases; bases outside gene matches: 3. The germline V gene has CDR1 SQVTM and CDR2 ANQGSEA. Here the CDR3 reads CSVEGGISTDTQYF. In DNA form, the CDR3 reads TGCAGCGTTGAGGGGGGGATAAGCACAGATACGCAGTATTTT.

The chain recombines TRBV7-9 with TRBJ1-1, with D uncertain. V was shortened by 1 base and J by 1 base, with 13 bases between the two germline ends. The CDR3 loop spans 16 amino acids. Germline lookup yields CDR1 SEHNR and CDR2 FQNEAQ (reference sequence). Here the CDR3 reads CASSLDPGGKNTEAFF. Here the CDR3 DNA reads TGTGCCAGCAGCTTAGACCCGGGAGGGAAGAACACTGAAGCTTTCTTT.

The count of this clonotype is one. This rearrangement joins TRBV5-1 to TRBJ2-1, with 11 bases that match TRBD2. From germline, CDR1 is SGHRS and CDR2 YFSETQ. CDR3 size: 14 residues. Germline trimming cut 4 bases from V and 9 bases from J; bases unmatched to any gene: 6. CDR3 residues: CASSTLLAGGEQFF. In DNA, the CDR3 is TGCGCCAGCAGCACCCTTCTAGCGGGGGGTGAGCAGTTCTTC. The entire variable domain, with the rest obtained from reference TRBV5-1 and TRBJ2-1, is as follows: KAGVTQTPRYLIKTRGQQVTLSCSPISGHRSVSWYQQTPGQGLQFLFEYFSETQRNKGNFPGRFSGRQFSNSRSEMNVSTLELGDSALYLCASSTLLAGGEQFFGPGTRLTVL.